This T cell receptor (beta chain) was captured in a study of monozygotic twins with inflammatory bowel disease. Findings and caveats of the study: People with IBD had fewer clonotypes in common with others than healthy twins did, especially with disease activity.

No DNA is given; TCRdb re-called the 5' RACE reads and lists each CDR3 protein once. This repertoire includes about 140,000 distinct CDR3 sequences. Germline assignment: CDR1 SGHVS and CDR2 FNYEAQ. The CDR3 has 16 residues. Of note for this clonotype: Its antigen is as yet unknown.

The sequence came from a human donor with ulcerative colitis or Crohn's disease, or a healthy co-twin of an affected twin (not recorded which). This chain connects TRBV7-6 to TRBJ1-1; the TCRdb D gene call, TRBD1, has no DNA to confirm it. The sequenced material came from blood. This chain's CDR3 is CASSQTTGLGNTEAFF. Complete variable domain (other parts from reference TRBV7-6 and TRBJ1-1): GAGVSQSPRYKVTKRGQDVALRCDPISGHVSLYWYRQALGQGPEFLTYFNYEAQQDKSGLPNDRFSAERPEGSISTLTIQRTEQRDSAMYRCASSQTTGLGNTEAFFGQGTRLTVV.